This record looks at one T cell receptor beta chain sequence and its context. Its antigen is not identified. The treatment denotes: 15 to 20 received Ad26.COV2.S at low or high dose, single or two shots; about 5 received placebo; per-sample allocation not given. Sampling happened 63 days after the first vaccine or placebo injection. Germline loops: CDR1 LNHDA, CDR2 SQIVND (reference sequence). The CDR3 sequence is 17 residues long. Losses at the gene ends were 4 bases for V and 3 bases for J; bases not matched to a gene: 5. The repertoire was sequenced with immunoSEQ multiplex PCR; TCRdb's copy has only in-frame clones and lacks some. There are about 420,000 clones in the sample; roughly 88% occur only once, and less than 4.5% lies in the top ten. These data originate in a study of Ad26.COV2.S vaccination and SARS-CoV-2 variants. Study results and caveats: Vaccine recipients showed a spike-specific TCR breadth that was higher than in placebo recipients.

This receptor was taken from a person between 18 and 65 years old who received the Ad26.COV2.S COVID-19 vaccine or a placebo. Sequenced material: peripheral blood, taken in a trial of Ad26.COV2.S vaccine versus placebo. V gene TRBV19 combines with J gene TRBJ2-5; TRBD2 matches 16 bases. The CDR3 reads CASSTGTSGGAKETQYF. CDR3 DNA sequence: TGTGCCAGTAGTACAGGGACTAGCGGGGGGGCCAAAGAGACCCAGTACTTC.